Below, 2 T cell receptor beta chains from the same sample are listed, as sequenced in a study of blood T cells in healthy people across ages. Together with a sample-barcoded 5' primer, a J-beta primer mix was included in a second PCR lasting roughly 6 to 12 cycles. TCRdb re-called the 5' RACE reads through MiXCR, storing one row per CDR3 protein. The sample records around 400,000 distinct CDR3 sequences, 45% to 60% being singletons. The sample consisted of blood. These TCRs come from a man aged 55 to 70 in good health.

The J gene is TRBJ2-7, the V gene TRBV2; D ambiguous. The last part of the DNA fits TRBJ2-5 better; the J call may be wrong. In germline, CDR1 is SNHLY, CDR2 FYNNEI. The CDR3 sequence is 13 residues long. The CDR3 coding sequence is TGTGCCACGAAAAGGGCGGAACAAGAGACCCAGTACTTC. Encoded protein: CATKRAEQETQYF.

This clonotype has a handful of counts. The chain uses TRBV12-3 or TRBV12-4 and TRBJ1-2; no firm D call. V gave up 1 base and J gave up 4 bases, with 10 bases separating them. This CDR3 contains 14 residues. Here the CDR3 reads CASSLGPISYGYTF. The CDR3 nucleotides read TGTGCCAGCAGTTTAGGTCCGATTAGCTATGGCTACACCTTC.